This T cell receptor beta chain was sequenced for a study of CD8+ T cells in alopecia areata. Notes on the study in general: Within the top 100, expanded CD8+ clones significantly decreased with tofacitinib, as did scalp clonality. Lesional scalp exceeded normal scalp in clonality, especially in alopecia totalis/universalis.

This clone was counted a single time. Its specificity is unknown. Trimming took 3 bases from V and 8 from J, leaving 19 bases between them. Germline lookup yields CDR1 SNHLY and CDR2 FYNNEI. The CDR3 runs to 15 residues. Noted treatment: oral pan-JAK inhibitor, 5-10 mg twice daily. Sequencing relied on a cDNA template that was reverse transcribed from extracted RNA. Produced via immunoSEQ multiplex PCR; TCRdb's table is partial and in-frame only. The sample holds about 120,000 clones; 53% are singletons and the top ten take about 0.5%. The V and J genes are TRBV2 and TRBJ1-1; D is uncertain. Sequenced material: CD4+ T cells sorted from blood, taken at week 4, from a patient treated with tofacitinib. This clonotype originated in a human donor with alopecia areata. The DNA of the CDR3 is TGTGCCAGCAGTGAGTTTTCGGGAAGGTCCGGGGAAGCTTTCTTT. It codes for CASSEFSGRSGEAFF.